Detailed here is one T cell receptor beta chain. The target antigen is unknown. V shed 5 bases and J shed 8 bases, with 27 bases lying between them. CDR1 and CDR2 (germline): SEHNR, FQNEAQ (reference sequence). This CDR3 is 17 amino acids long. This entry comes from a study of T-cell memory formation after mild COVID-19. Looking at the study overall: There were largely donor-specific TCR clusters. Study-level findings and limits: The study found balanced CD4/CD8 in clones contracting day 15 to 85 and a CD4+ lean in later expanders. Proof of SARS-CoV-2 specificity was absent for the second-wave clones that crested on day 37.

A 5'RACE reaction primed in the constant segment made cDNA libraries of TCR alpha and TCR beta, and these carried sample barcodes and UMIs. TCRdb independently ran MiXCR on the 5' RACE reads; one entry per CDR3 protein. Among 300,000 to 350,000 distinct CDR3 sequences listed, about an eighth were seen once. The specimen sequenced was PBMCs or a T cell subset sorted from them (not recorded which). The chain recombines TRBV7-9 with TRBJ1-1; maybe TRBD1 (5 bases). The sequence derives from a young man who had mild COVID-19 (a few samples of this study predate the infection). Cell type and time point are not known. The CDR3 DNA reads as TGTGCCAGCAGCGGAGGGGCGGCAAGAGCCTTTTTTCAGGAAGCTTTCTTT. Encoded protein: CASSGGAARAFFQEAFF.